Below are 5 T cell receptor beta chains sequenced from a single sample in a study of blood T cell repertoires in COVID-19. Using immunoSEQ multiplex PCR, the repertoire was profiled, and TCRdb retains in-frame clones only, with some absent. The sample lists roughly 250,000 clones; around four fifths were seen once. Sequenced: peripheral blood. These receptor sequences come from a man aged 45-65 years with acute or convalescent COVID-19.

Worth noting for this clone: Distinct nucleotide sequences in the sample also encode this CDR3. DNA of the CDR3: TGTGCCAGCAGTCTTCGGAGGTCCTACGAGCAGTACTTC. It codes for CASSLRRSYEQYF. The genes are TRBV27 and TRBJ2-7; a possible D gene is TRBD2 (5 bases). This CDR3 has 13 residues. The germline gives CDR1 MNHEY, CDR2 SMNVEV (reference sequence). V lost 5 bases to trimming and J lost 1 base, with 9 bases between them.

CDR3 in DNA: TGTGCCAGCAGCTTAGGGATCCGGGACAGGGGATTGAACACTGAAGCTTTCTTT. Amino acids: CASSLGIRDRGLNTEAFF. The chain joins TRBV7-6 to TRBJ1-1; 10 bases agree with TRBD1. V lost 1 base to trimming and J lost 0 bases; unmatched junction nucleotides: 8. Per the germline V gene, CDR1 is SGHVS and CDR2 is FNYEAQ. This CDR3 has 18 residues.

V is TRBV11-3 and J is TRBJ1-1, with a possible D match to TRBD1 (5 bases). Germline CDR1 reads SGHNT; CDR2 reads YENEEA. The CDR3 has 14 residues. V lost 5 bases and J 1 base, leaving 11 bases between the germline ends. As DNA, the CDR3 is TGTGCCAGCAGCACCCGAGGACAGAACACTGAAGCTTTCTTT. This sequence encodes CASSTRGQNTEAFF.

V and J are TRBV2 and TRBJ1-1; D is unclear. Germline V CDR1 and CDR2: SNHLY, FYNNEI. The CDR3 is 12 residues long. V gave up 9 bases and J gave up 1 base, with 9 bases separating them. CDR3: CARRDENTEAFF. The CDR3 nucleotides are TGTGCCAGGAGAGATGAGAACACTGAAGCTTTCTTT.

The genes are TRBV4-1 and TRBJ2-2; D not certain. The CDR3 extends over 15 amino acids. V was cut by 3 bases and J by 4 bases, with 12 bases left in between. Germline V gene lookup returns CDR1 MGHRA and CDR2 YSYEKL. The CDR3 region has the DNA TGCGCCAGCAGCCAGAGAACCGTTACCACCGGGGAGCTGTTTTTT. Amino acid sequence: CASSQRTVTTGELFF.